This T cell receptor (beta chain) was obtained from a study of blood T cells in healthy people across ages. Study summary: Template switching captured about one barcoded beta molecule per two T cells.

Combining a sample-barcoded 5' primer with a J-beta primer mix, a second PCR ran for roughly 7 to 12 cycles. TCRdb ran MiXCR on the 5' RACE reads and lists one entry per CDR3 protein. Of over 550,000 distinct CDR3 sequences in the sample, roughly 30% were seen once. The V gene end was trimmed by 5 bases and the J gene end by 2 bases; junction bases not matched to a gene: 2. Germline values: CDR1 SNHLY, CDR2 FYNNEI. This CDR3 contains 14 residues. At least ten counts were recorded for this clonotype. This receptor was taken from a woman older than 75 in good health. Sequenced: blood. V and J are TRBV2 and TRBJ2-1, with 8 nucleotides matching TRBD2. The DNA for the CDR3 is TGTGCCAGCAGTATTAGCGGGGCCTACAATGAGCAGTTCTTC. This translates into CASSISGAYNEQFF.